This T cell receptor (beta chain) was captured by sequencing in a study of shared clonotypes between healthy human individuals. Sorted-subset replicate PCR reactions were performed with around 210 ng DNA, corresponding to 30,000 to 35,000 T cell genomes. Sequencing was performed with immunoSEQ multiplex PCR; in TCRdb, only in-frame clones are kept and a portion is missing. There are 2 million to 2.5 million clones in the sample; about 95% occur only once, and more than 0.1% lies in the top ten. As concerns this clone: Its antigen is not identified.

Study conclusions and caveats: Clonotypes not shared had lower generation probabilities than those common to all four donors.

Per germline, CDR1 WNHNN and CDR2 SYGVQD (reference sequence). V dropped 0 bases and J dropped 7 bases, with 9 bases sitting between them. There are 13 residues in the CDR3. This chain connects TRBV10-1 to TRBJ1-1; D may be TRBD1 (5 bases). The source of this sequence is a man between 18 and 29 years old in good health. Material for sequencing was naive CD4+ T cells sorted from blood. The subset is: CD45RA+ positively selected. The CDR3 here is CASSESLRGEAFF. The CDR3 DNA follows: TGCGCCAGCAGTGAGTCTCTAAGGGGTGAAGCTTTCTTT.